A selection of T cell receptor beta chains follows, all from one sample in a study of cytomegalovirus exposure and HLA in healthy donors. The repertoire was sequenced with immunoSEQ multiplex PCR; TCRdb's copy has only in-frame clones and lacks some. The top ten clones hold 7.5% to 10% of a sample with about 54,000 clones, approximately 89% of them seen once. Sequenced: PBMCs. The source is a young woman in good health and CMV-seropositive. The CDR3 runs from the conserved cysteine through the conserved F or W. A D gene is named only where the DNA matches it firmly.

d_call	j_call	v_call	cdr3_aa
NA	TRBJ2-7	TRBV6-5	CASGVAPYEQYF
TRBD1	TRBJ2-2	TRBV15	CATSSYDRAPGELFF
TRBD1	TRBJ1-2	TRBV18	CASSPTGDYGYTF
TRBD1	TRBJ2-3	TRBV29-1	CSVDQGGQVADTQYF
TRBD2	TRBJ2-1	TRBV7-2	CASSVRGGFKNEQFF
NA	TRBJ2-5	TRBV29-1	CSVATGDLRRGETQYF
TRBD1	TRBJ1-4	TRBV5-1	CASSRDRQGANEKLFF
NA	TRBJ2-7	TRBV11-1	CASSALRSSYEQYF
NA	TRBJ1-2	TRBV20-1	CSASPGGYTF
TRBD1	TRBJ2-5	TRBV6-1	CASSVGQAKETQYF
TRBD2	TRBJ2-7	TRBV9	CAIEVNPGLAELYEQYF
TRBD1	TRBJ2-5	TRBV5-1	CASGRDRAQETQYF
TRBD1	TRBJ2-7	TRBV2	CASQQDRYEQYF
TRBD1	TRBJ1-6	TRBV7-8	CASSSRDRGSNSPLHF
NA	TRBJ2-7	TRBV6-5	CAAGGTAYEQYF
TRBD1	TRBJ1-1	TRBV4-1	CASSESPRGITEAFF
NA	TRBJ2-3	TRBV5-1	CASSSRGASTDTQYF
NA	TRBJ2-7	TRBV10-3	CAVGRDSYEQYF
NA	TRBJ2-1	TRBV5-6	CASSLGVNNEQFF
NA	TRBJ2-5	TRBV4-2	CASSQAGHKETQYF
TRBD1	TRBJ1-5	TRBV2	CASSAWTGGVNQPQHF
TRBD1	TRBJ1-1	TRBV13	CASSLPGQEAFF
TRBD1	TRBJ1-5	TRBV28	CASSYLGDRRELGNQPQHF
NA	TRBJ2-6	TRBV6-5	CASAFDSSGANVLTF
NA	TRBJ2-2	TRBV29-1	CSVYGGNTGELFF
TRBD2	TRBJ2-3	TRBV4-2	CASSQVGRGNGADTQYF
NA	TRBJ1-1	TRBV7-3	CASSLNRDPNTEAFF
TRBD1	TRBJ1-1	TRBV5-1	CASSFDRVAFF
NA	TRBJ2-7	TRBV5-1	CASSTTGSTGVYEQYF
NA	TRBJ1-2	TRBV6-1	CASRFDEDYNYGYTF
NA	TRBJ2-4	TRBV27	CASSPSGGVAKNIQYF
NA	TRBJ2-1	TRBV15	CATSRTFTAYNEQFF
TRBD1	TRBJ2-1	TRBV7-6	CASSSGQGTYNEQFF
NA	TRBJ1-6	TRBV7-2	CASSFPGSPLHF
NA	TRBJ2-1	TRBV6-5	CASHRRGAYNEQFF
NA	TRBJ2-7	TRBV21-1	CASSKYLGEGRPCEQYF
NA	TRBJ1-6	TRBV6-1	CASSEDPGDSPLHF
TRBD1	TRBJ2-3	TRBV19	CASRDRAGSDTQYF
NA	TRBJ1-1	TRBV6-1	CASSFMTGVNTEAFF
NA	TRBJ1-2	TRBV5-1	CASSLEGRAPNYGYTF
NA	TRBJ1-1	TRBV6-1	CASGGLGNTEAFF
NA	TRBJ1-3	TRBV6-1	CASSDLEGSGNTIYF
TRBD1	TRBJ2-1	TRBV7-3	CASSATGAPYNEQFF
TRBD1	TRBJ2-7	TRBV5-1	CASSGTGVGEQYF
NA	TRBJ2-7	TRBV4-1	CASSQDLGSRSYEQYF